These T cell receptor beta chains were read from a single sample in a study of human T cells and chemical hapten exposure. TCRdb independently ran MiXCR on the RACE reads; one entry per CDR3 protein. The table shows approximately 160,000 distinct CDR3 sequences, with 28% occurring only once. The material was whole blood, obtained in connection with sensitization to the hapten diphenylcyclopropenone (DPC). The source is a woman under 30 with alopecia areata. Some clones in this sample may be carry-over from other donors' samples. CDR3s include the opening cysteine and the closing phenylalanine or tryptophan. D genes are given only for firm matches. Part of the rows lack a size; the others show once, few, many or a class for expanded clones.

clone size: -
V gene: TRBV7-2
J gene: TRBJ1-2
CDR3 length: 12
D gene: -
CDR3 DNA: TGTGCCAGCAGCTTAGTATTGTCCGGCTACACCTTC
CDR3 protein: CASSLVLSGYTF

clone size: few
V gene: TRBV7-3
J gene: TRBJ2-2
CDR3 length: 15
D gene: -
CDR3 DNA: TGTGCCAGCAGCTCCCGACCAGGGGACACCGGGGAGCTGTTTTTT
CDR3 protein: CASSSRPGDTGELFF

clone size: -
V gene: TRBV7-8
J gene: TRBJ1-1
CDR3 length: 15
D gene: -
CDR3 DNA: TGTGCCAGCAGCTTAGGACTGGGGGGGAACACTGAAGCTTTCTTT
CDR3 protein: CASSLGLGGNTEAFF

clone size: -
V gene: TRBV6-2/TRBV6-3
J gene: TRBJ2-7
CDR3 length: 12
D gene: -
CDR3 DNA: TGTGCCAGCAGTTACCCTCCGGGCGAGCAGTACTTC
CDR3 protein: CASSYPPGEQYF

clone size: -
V gene: TRBV6-5
J gene: TRBJ1-6
CDR3 length: 16
D gene: -
CDR3 DNA: TGTGCCAGCAGTTACTCGATTCCAGGGACCAATTCACCCCTCCACTTT
CDR3 protein: CASSYSIPGTNSPLHF

clone size: -
V gene: TRBV24-1
J gene: TRBJ2-1
CDR3 length: 12
D gene: -
CDR3 DNA: TGTGCCACCAGTGACCTTGTGGGGGAGCAGTTCTTC
CDR3 protein: CATSDLVGEQFF

clone size: few
V gene: TRBV12-3/TRBV12-4
J gene: TRBJ1-2
CDR3 length: 14
D gene: -
CDR3 DNA: TGTGCCAGCATCTTGCAGGGGTTCGCTTATGGCTACACCTTC
CDR3 protein: CASILQGFAYGYTF

clone size: many
V gene: TRBV10-2
J gene: TRBJ1-4
CDR3 length: 12
D gene: -
CDR3 DNA: TGCGCCAGCAGTGATCTTGGAACGGAACTGTTTTTT
CDR3 protein: CASSDLGTELFF

clone size: few
V gene: TRBV20-1
J gene: TRBJ1-5
CDR3 length: 13
D gene: TRBD1
CDR3 DNA: TGCAGTGCTAGTCGACAGGGTAGTCAGCCCCAGCATTTT
CDR3 protein: CSASRQGSQPQHF

clone size: -
V gene: TRBV27
J gene: TRBJ2-5
CDR3 length: 14
D gene: -
CDR3 DNA: TGTGCCAGCAGTTTACAGGGCCCCCAAGAGACCCAGTACTTC
CDR3 protein: CASSLQGPQETQYF

clone size: few
V gene: TRBV7-2
J gene: TRBJ2-3
CDR3 length: 21
D gene: TRBD2
CDR3 DNA: TGTGCCAGCAGAACTACGCCGGGACTAGCGGGGGATACCCGGGGAGGAGATACGCAGTATTTT
CDR3 protein: CASRTTPGLAGDTRGGDTQYF

clone size: few
V gene: TRBV4-2
J gene: TRBJ2-7
CDR3 length: 15
D gene: TRBD1
CDR3 DNA: TGTGCCAGCAGCCAGGGACAGGGCCCTTCCTACGAGCAGTACTTC
CDR3 protein: CASSQGQGPSYEQYF

clone size: -
V gene: TRBV20-1
J gene: TRBJ1-4
CDR3 length: 14
D gene: -
CDR3 DNA: TGCAGTGCTAGAGATGTGACACTTAATGAAAAACTGTTTTTT
CDR3 protein: CSARDVTLNEKLFF

clone size: -
V gene: TRBV7-2
J gene: TRBJ1-4
CDR3 length: 16
D gene: -
CDR3 DNA: TGTGCCAGCAGCTCAGGACCCTGGGAAACTAATGAAAAACTGTTTTTT
CDR3 protein: CASSSGPWETNEKLFF

clone size: few
V gene: TRBV7-9
J gene: TRBJ2-7
CDR3 length: 13
D gene: TRBD1
CDR3 DNA: TGTGCCAGCCGGGAACAGGGGGCTTACGAGCAGTACTTC
CDR3 protein: CASREQGAYEQYF

clone size: few
V gene: TRBV7-9
J gene: TRBJ1-2
CDR3 length: 16
D gene: TRBD1
CDR3 DNA: TGTGCCAGCAGTCACTCCCGGGGACAGACCATCTATGGCTACACCTTC
CDR3 protein: CASSHSRGQTIYGYTF

clone size: few
V gene: TRBV6-6
J gene: TRBJ2-7
CDR3 length: 15
D gene: TRBD2
CDR3 DNA: TGTGCCAGCAGAGGGACTAGCGGATTCTCCTACGAGCAGTACTTC
CDR3 protein: CASRGTSGFSYEQYF

clone size: -
V gene: TRBV7-7
J gene: TRBJ2-5
CDR3 length: 14
D gene: TRBD2
CDR3 DNA: TGTGCCAGCAGTCCTAGCGGGAGAGGAGAGACCCAGTACTTC
CDR3 protein: CASSPSGRGETQYF

clone size: few
V gene: TRBV4-3
J gene: TRBJ2-2
CDR3 length: 16
D gene: TRBD2
CDR3 DNA: TGCGCCAGCAGCCGTGCGGGAGGAAAGGTTACCGGGGAGCTGTTTTTT
CDR3 protein: CASSRAGGKVTGELFF

clone size: few
V gene: TRBV6-2/TRBV6-3
J gene: TRBJ1-5
CDR3 length: 14
D gene: -
CDR3 DNA: TGTGCCAGCTTGTCGGGGTTGGGCAATCAGCCCCAGCATTTT
CDR3 protein: CASLSGLGNQPQHF

clone size: many
V gene: TRBV7-7
J gene: TRBJ2-3
CDR3 length: 15
D gene: TRBD2
CDR3 DNA: TGTGCCAGCAGCCCAGCGGGGGCAAGCACAGATACGCAGTATTTT
CDR3 protein: CASSPAGASTDTQYF

clone size: -
V gene: TRBV25-1
J gene: TRBJ1-1
CDR3 length: 16
D gene: TRBD1
CDR3 DNA: TGTGCCAGCTTAGGACAGGGTCGAAAGACGAACACTGAAGCTTTCTTT
CDR3 protein: CASLGQGRKTNTEAFF

clone size: few
V gene: TRBV28
J gene: TRBJ1-5
CDR3 length: 14
D gene: -
CDR3 DNA: TGTGCCAGCGGGCGGGAAGATGGCAATCAGCCCCAGCATTTT
CDR3 protein: CASGREDGNQPQHF

clone size: -
V gene: TRBV9
J gene: TRBJ1-5
CDR3 length: 14
D gene: TRBD1
CDR3 DNA: TGTGCCAGCAGCCATACAGGGGAGGAGCAGCCCCAGCATTTT
CDR3 protein: CASSHTGEEQPQHF

clone size: -
V gene: TRBV20-1
J gene: TRBJ2-7
CDR3 length: 14
D gene: -
CDR3 DNA: TGCAGTGCCGTTGGTGGGGGGGCGGACGACGAGCAGTACTTC
CDR3 protein: CSAVGGGADDEQYF

clone size: few
V gene: TRBV20-1
J gene: TRBJ1-2
CDR3 length: 14
D gene: TRBD1
CDR3 DNA: TGCAGTGCTAGGGGGGACAGGGGCAACGATGGCTACACCTTC
CDR3 protein: CSARGDRGNDGYTF

clone size: few
V gene: TRBV6-2/TRBV6-3
J gene: TRBJ2-5
CDR3 length: 14
D gene: TRBD2
CDR3 DNA: TGTGCCACCCAGGCCGGGGGGGCCCCAGAGACCCAGTACTTC
CDR3 protein: CATQAGGAPETQYF

clone size: few
V gene: TRBV19
J gene: TRBJ2-1
CDR3 length: 15
D gene: -
CDR3 DNA: TGTGCCAGTAGTATGCGGGACTCCCGAGGGAATGAGCAGTTCTTC
CDR3 protein: CASSMRDSRGNEQFF

clone size: -
V gene: TRBV20-1
J gene: TRBJ2-7
CDR3 length: 13
D gene: TRBD2
CDR3 DNA: TGCAGTGCGAAAAGCGGGAGCTCCTACGAGCAGTACTTC
CDR3 protein: CSAKSGSSYEQYF

clone size: -
V gene: TRBV7-2
J gene: TRBJ2-7
CDR3 length: 16
D gene: -
CDR3 DNA: TGTGCCAGCAGCCTCACCGGGACACAGATTTCCTACGAGCAGTACTTC
CDR3 protein: CASSLTGTQISYEQYF

clone size: -
V gene: TRBV9
J gene: TRBJ2-7
CDR3 length: 15
D gene: TRBD1
CDR3 DNA: TGTGCCAGCAGCCCCACAGGGGGGAGCTCCTACGAGCAGTACTTC
CDR3 protein: CASSPTGGSSYEQYF

clone size: -
V gene: TRBV29-1
J gene: TRBJ1-5
CDR3 length: 12
D gene: TRBD1
CDR3 DNA: TGCAGCGTCAGGACAGGGGGTCAGCCCCAGCATTTT
CDR3 protein: CSVRTGGQPQHF

clone size: few
V gene: TRBV27
J gene: TRBJ1-2
CDR3 length: 14
D gene: TRBD1
CDR3 DNA: TGTGCCAGCAGTCCCTCGGACAGGCGCTATGGCTACACCTTC
CDR3 protein: CASSPSDRRYGYTF

clone size: -
V gene: TRBV15
J gene: TRBJ1-5
CDR3 length: 16
D gene: TRBD1
CDR3 DNA: TGTGCCACCAGCGGACCAGACAGGGGGTTCAATCAGCCCCAGCATTTT
CDR3 protein: CATSGPDRGFNQPQHF

clone size: few
V gene: TRBV5-1
J gene: TRBJ1-2
CDR3 length: 13
D gene: -
CDR3 DNA: TGCGCCAGCAGCTTGGCGGGGGGAAGTGGCTACACCTTC
CDR3 protein: CASSLAGGSGYTF

clone size: -
V gene: TRBV5-6
J gene: TRBJ1-2
CDR3 length: 15
D gene: -
CDR3 DNA: TGTGCCAGCACCGCACGGACGACTAGGGGCTATGGCTACACCTTC
CDR3 protein: CASTARTTRGYGYTF

clone size: few
V gene: TRBV7-3
J gene: TRBJ2-3
CDR3 length: 15
D gene: -
CDR3 DNA: TGTGCCAGCAGCTTAATTGGAGGGAGCACAGATACGCAGTATTTT
CDR3 protein: CASSLIGGSTDTQYF

clone size: few
V gene: TRBV4-3
J gene: TRBJ2-3
CDR3 length: 16
D gene: TRBD2
CDR3 DNA: TGCGCCAGCAGCCTAAGTCGGGGGGTGCTCACAGATACGCAGTATTTT
CDR3 protein: CASSLSRGVLTDTQYF

clone size: -
V gene: TRBV7-3
J gene: TRBJ2-3
CDR3 length: 15
D gene: -
CDR3 DNA: TGTGCCAGCAGCTTAAACGGCAGGGTCACAGATACGCAGTATTTT
CDR3 protein: CASSLNGRVTDTQYF

clone size: -
V gene: TRBV4-2
J gene: TRBJ2-5
CDR3 length: 15
D gene: -
CDR3 DNA: TGTGCCAGCAGCCAAGATGGGACGACCCAAGAGACCCAGTACTTC
CDR3 protein: CASSQDGTTQETQYF

clone size: -
V gene: TRBV7-2
J gene: TRBJ2-1
CDR3 length: 14
D gene: -
CDR3 DNA: TGTGCCAGCAGCTTCCTCCCCGGGGTCAATGAGCAGTTCTTC
CDR3 protein: CASSFLPGVNEQFF

clone size: few
V gene: TRBV7-2
J gene: TRBJ1-2
CDR3 length: 13
D gene: -
CDR3 DNA: TGTGCCAGCAGCTTGTGGAAGGGCAATGGCTACACCTTC
CDR3 protein: CASSLWKGNGYTF

clone size: few
V gene: TRBV7-6
J gene: TRBJ2-5
CDR3 length: 16
D gene: -
CDR3 DNA: TGTGCCAGCAGCTTAGTTAGGGGGGACACCCAAGAGACCCAGTACTTC
CDR3 protein: CASSLVRGDTQETQYF

clone size: -
V gene: TRBV7-2
J gene: TRBJ2-1
CDR3 length: 15
D gene: TRBD2
CDR3 DNA: TGTGCCAGCAGCTTAGAGGGGACTATTAAGGGTGAGCAGTTCTTC
CDR3 protein: CASSLEGTIKGEQFF

clone size: -
V gene: TRBV6-6
J gene: TRBJ2-7
CDR3 length: 14
D gene: TRBD1
CDR3 DNA: TGTGCCAGCAGTTACGCGACAGGGCAGTACGAGCAGTACTTC
CDR3 protein: CASSYATGQYEQYF

clone size: once
V gene: TRBV2
J gene: TRBJ2-7
CDR3 length: 16
D gene: -
CDR3 DNA: TGTGCCAGCAGTCTAACGACGGTCCCTAGCTCCTACGAGCAGTACTTC
CDR3 protein: CASSLTTVPSSYEQYF

clone size: -
V gene: TRBV24-1
J gene: TRBJ2-2
CDR3 length: 12
D gene: -
CDR3 DNA: TGTGCCACCAGTGATTTCGCCGGGGAGCTGTTTTTT
CDR3 protein: CATSDFAGELFF

clone size: -
V gene: TRBV18
J gene: TRBJ1-2
CDR3 length: 12
D gene: -
CDR3 DNA: TGTGCCAGCTCACCACAAGTATATGGCTACACCTTC
CDR3 protein: CASSPQVYGYTF

clone size: many
V gene: TRBV7-2
J gene: TRBJ1-4
CDR3 length: 13
D gene: -
CDR3 DNA: TGTGCCAGCAGCTCCGACAGGAAGGAAAAACTGTTTTTT
CDR3 protein: CASSSDRKEKLFF

clone size: -
V gene: TRBV4-2
J gene: TRBJ2-2
CDR3 length: 15
D gene: TRBD1
CDR3 DNA: TGTGCCAGCAGCCAAACTAGACAGGGGCGCGGGGAGCTGTTTTTT
CDR3 protein: CASSQTRQGRGELFF

clone size: few
V gene: TRBV7-8
J gene: TRBJ2-5
CDR3 length: 19
D gene: -
CDR3 DNA: TGTGCCAGCAGCCCCATTCATGCGTGGGTAAAAGACCCCCAAGAGACCCAGTACTTC
CDR3 protein: CASSPIHAWVKDPQETQYF

clone size: few
V gene: TRBV29-1
J gene: TRBJ2-2
CDR3 length: 13
D gene: -
CDR3 DNA: TGCAGCGTTGAACGGAGGTCTGGCGGGGAGCTGTTTTTT
CDR3 protein: CSVERRSGGELFF

clone size: -
V gene: TRBV6-1
J gene: TRBJ2-1
CDR3 length: 16
D gene: TRBD2
CDR3 DNA: TGTGCCAGCAGTGAGCTACAGCGCGGGGGGTACAATGAGCAGTTCTTC
CDR3 protein: CASSELQRGGYNEQFF

clone size: few
V gene: TRBV29-1
J gene: TRBJ2-1
CDR3 length: 13
D gene: TRBD2
CDR3 DNA: TGCAGCGTTGAGAGACTAGCGGACAATGAGCAGTTCTTC
CDR3 protein: CSVERLADNEQFF